This T cell receptor beta chain comes out of a study of T-cell reconstitution after alpha-beta-depleted transplantation in children. Overall study results and limits: From newly produced T cells came most of the T-cell counts and diversity one year after transplant. At around two months after transplant, the alpha-beta T cells were reportedly derived from several hundred expanded clones that came from non-depleted graft cells.

This clonotype was seen ten or more times. Its target is unknown. Unique molecular identifiers were used to barcode this TCRbeta library. One entry per CDR3 protein results from TCRdb running MiXCR on the PCR reads. Of about 200,000 distinct CDR3 sequences detected, 8.4% appear once; the ten largest clones hold 35% to 45%. The CDR3 runs 13 residues. The V end was cut by 5 bases, the J end by 12 bases, with 17 bases between. CDR1 and CDR2 from the germline V gene are SEHNR and FQNEAQ (reference sequence). The material was PBMCs, mostly from graft donor cells, obtained 360 days after TCRalphabeta/CD19-depleted stem cell transplant. The source is a male patient under 10 years old who had a stem cell transplant for acute myeloid leukemia, so the T cells may come from the graft donor. V gene TRBV7-9 combines with J gene TRBJ2-1, with D possibly matching TRBD2 (7 bases). CDR3 in DNA: TGTGCCAGCAGCCGGAACGGGGGGACACTGCAGTTCTTC. This translates into CASSRNGGTLQFF.